Listed below are T cell receptor beta chains from one sample, sequenced in a study of blood T cell repertoires in COVID-19. The method was immunoSEQ multiplex PCR; TCRdb's version includes in-frame clones alone and lacks a portion of them. The profile shows nearly 350,000 clones, 83% of them singletons. The sequenced sample was peripheral blood. These receptors originate from a man aged 30-40 years with active or convalescent COVID-19. CDR3s include the opening cysteine and the closing phenylalanine or tryptophan. The D gene is left open where the match is weak. A clone size is listed for some rows: how often the clone was seen (once, few, many), or a class if it is expanded.

TRBV6-6	TRBJ1-3	-	-	CASSYKGPSSGNTIYF	TGTGCCAGCAGTTACAAGGGGCCGAGCTCTGGAAACACCATATATTTT
TRBV12-5	TRBJ1-5	-	-	CASGLDRVGQPQHF	TGTGCTAGTGGTTTGGACCGGGTTGGTCAGCCCCAGCATTTT
TRBV7-2	TRBJ1-1	-	-	CASSLAPGQLNTEAFF	TGTGCCAGCAGCTTAGCGCCGGGACAACTGAACACTGAAGCTTTCTTT
TRBV4-1	TRBJ2-2	TRBD2	-	CASSQSPSGGGGELFF	TGCGCCAGCAGCCAAAGCCCTAGCGGGGGTGGCGGGGAGCTGTTTTTT
TRBV28	TRBJ2-2	-	once	CASFAGQGTGELFF	TGTGCCAGCTTTGCGGGCCAAGGCACCGGGGAGCTGTTTTTT
TRBV5-4	TRBJ2-3	TRBD2	once	CASTSGRAPDTQYF	TGTGCCAGCACTAGCGGGAGGGCCCCCGATACGCAGTATTTT
TRBV27	TRBJ2-7	-	-	CASSPRQGRSYEQYF	TGTGCCAGCAGTCCCCGGCAGGGGCGCTCCTACGAGCAGTACTTC
TRBV4-1	TRBJ2-1	TRBD2	-	CASSQGRLAGLGEQFF	TGCGCCAGCAGCCAAGGACGACTAGCGGGGCTGGGGGAGCAGTTCTTC
TRBV7-2	TRBJ2-2	TRBD2	-	CASSFSPRDYNTGELFF	TGTGCCAGCAGCTTTAGCCCCCGGGACTACAACACCGGGGAGCTGTTTTTT
TRBV7-2	TRBJ2-1	TRBD1	-	CASSVLGTGGGYEQFF	TGTGCCAGCAGCGTACTCGGGACAGGGGGCGGGTATGAGCAGTTCTTC
TRBV18	TRBJ2-1	TRBD2	-	CASSPRTSGSSYNEQFF	TGTGCCAGCTCACCCAGGACTAGCGGGAGTTCCTACAATGAGCAGTTCTTC
TRBV7-2	TRBJ1-3	TRBD1	-	CASSLRGLGDTIYF	TGTGCCAGCAGCCTCAGGGGGCTGGGGGACACCATATATTTT
TRBV4-1	TRBJ2-5	TRBD2	-	CASSQPSGVAGEETQYF	TGCGCCAGCAGCCAACCCTCGGGGGTAGCGGGAGAAGAGACCCAGTACTTC
TRBV27	TRBJ1-5	-	-	CASSYRSSSNQPQHF	TGTGCCAGCAGCTACAGGAGTAGTAGCAATCAGCCCCAGCATTTT
TRBV11-2	TRBJ2-1	TRBD2	-	CASSSTRSGRLDEQFF	TGTGCCAGCAGCTCCACGAGGAGCGGGAGACTGGATGAGCAGTTCTTC
TRBV5-1	TRBJ1-4	TRBD1	-	CASSLGQGGEKLFF	TGCGCCAGCAGCTTAGGACAGGGTGGTGAAAAACTGTTTTTT
TRBV7-6	TRBJ2-7	TRBD2	-	CASSLATSGRTYEQYF	TGTGCCAGCAGCTTAGCGACTAGCGGGAGGACCTACGAGCAGTACTTC
TRBV30	TRBJ2-5	TRBD2	many	CAWSVTSGGRGGTQYF	TGTGCCTGGAGTGTGACTAGCGGGGGAAGGGGTGGGACCCAGTACTTC
TRBV28	TRBJ2-7	TRBD2	-	CASIPGGESYEQYF	TGTGCCAGCATTCCGGGGGGGGAGTCCTACGAGCAGTACTTC
TRBV11-3	TRBJ1-2	-	-	CASSSNLGGAYGYTF	TGTGCCAGCAGCTCTAATCTGGGGGGGGCTTATGGCTACACCTTC
TRBV4-1	TRBJ1-5	-	-	CASSQDSDSNQPQHF	TGCGCCAGCAGCCAAGATTCAGATAGCAATCAGCCCCAGCATTTT
TRBV28	TRBJ1-4	-	once	CASSFQGEKLFF	TGTGCCAGCAGTTTCCAGGGCGAAAAACTGTTTTTT
TRBV25-1	TRBJ2-3	-	-	CASSTLGADGTDTQYF	TGTGCCAGCAGTACCCTGGGGGCGGATGGCACAGATACGCAGTATTTT
TRBV25-1	TRBJ1-6	-	-	CASSEFGQGNSPLHF	TGTGCCAGCAGTGAATTCGGCCAGGGGAATTCACCCCTCCACTTT
TRBV28	TRBJ2-5	-	few	CASRRAWMETQYF	TGTGCCAGCAGGCGGGCCTGGATGGAGACCCAGTACTTC
TRBV6-5	TRBJ1-5	-	-	CASSYRVPSNQPQHF	TGTGCCAGCAGTTACCGTGTCCCCAGCAATCAGCCCCAGCATTTT
TRBV27	TRBJ1-6	-	-	CASTAGPSYNSPLHF	TGTGCCAGCACGGCAGGGCCCTCCTATAATTCACCCCTCCACTTT
TRBV24-1	TRBJ2-5	TRBD2	few	CATTETSGEETQYF	TGTGCCACCACAGAGACTAGCGGGGAAGAGACCCAGTACTTC
TRBV19	TRBJ1-2	-	few	CASSSWAANYGYTF	TGTGCCAGTAGCTCGTGGGCCGCTAACTATGGCTACACCTTC
TRBV24-1	TRBJ2-1	TRBD2	-	CATSDGGGDNEQFF	TGTGCCACCAGTGATGGCGGGGGGGACAATGAGCAGTTCTTC
TRBV9	TRBJ1-2	-	-	CASSPMGGRIRYTF	TGTGCCAGCAGCCCAATGGGGGGGCGTATACGCTACACCTTC
TRBV5-4	TRBJ2-5	-	-	CASSSRDNWETQYF	TGTGCCAGCAGCTCACGGGACAACTGGGAGACCCAGTACTTC